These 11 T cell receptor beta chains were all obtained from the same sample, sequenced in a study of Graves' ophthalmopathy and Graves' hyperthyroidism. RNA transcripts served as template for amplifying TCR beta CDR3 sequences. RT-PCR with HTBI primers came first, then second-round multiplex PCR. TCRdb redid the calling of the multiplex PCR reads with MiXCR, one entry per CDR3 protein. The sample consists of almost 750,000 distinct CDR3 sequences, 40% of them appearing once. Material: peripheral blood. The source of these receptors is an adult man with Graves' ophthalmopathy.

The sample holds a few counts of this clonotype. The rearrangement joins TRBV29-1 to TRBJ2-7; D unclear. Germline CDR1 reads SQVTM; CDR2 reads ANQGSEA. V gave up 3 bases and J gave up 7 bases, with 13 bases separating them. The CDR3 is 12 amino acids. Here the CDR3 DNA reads TGCAGCGTTGACGGCTCTCTAGGGGAGCAGTACTTC. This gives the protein CSVDGSLGEQYF.

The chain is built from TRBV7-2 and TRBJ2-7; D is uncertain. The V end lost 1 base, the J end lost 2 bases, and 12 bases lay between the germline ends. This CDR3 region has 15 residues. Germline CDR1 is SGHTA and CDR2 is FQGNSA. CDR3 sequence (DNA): TGTGCCAGCAGCTTAGTTTATGGCGATGCCTACGAGCAGTACTTC. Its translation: CASSLVYGDAYEQYF.

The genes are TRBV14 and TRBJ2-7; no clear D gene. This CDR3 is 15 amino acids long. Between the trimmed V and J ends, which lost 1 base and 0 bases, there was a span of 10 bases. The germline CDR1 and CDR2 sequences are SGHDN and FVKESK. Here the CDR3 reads CASSQGTASSYEQYF. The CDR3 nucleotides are TGTGCCAGCAGCCAAGGGACGGCGAGCTCCTACGAGCAGTACTTC.

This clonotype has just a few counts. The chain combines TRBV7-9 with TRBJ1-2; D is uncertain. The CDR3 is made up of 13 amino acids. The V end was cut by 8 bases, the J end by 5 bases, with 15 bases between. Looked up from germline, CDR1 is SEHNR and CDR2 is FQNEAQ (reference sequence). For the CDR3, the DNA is TGTGCCAGCTCGCAAACGGGGTCATATGGCTACACCTTC. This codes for CASSQTGSYGYTF.

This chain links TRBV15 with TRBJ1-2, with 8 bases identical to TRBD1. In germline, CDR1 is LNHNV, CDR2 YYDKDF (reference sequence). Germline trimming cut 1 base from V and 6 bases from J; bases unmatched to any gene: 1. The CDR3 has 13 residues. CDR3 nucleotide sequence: TGTGCCACCAGCAGAGGGACAGGGCATGGCTACACCTTC. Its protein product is CATSRGTGHGYTF.

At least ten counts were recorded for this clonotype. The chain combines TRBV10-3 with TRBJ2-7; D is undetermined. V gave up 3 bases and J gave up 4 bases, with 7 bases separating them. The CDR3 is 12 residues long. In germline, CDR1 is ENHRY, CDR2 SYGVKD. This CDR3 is CAISEGFYEQYF. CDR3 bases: TGTGCCATCAGTGAAGGGTTTTACGAGCAGTACTTC.

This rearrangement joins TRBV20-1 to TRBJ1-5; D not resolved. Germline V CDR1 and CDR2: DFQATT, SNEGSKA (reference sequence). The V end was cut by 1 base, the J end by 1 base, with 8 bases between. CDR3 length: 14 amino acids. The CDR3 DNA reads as TGCAGTGCTAGAGTTGCCGACAGCAATCAGCCCCAGCATTTT. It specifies CSARVADSNQPQHF.

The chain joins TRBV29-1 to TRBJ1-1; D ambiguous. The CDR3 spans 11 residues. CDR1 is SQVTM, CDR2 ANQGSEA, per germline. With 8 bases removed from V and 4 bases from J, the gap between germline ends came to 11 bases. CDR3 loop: CSLAQATEAFF. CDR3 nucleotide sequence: TGCAGCTTAGCCCAAGCCACTGAAGCTTTCTTT.

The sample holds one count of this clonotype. Here the CDR3 reads CASSLFVGGTGGTGELFF. The CDR3 region has the DNA TGTGCCAGCAGCTTATTCGTCGGCGGGACAGGGGGAACCGGGGAGCTGTTTTTT. The rearrangement links TRBV25-1 to TRBJ2-2, with 11 bases matching TRBD1. This CDR3 has 18 residues. V dropped 6 bases and J dropped 5; count of bases not matched to a gene: 14. Germline V lookup: CDR1 MGHDK, CDR2 SYGVNS.

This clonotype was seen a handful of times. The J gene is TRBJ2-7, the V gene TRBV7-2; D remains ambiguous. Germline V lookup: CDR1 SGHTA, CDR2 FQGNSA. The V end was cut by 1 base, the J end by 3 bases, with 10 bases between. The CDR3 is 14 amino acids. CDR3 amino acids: CASSLGTEYYEQYF. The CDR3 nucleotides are TGTGCCAGCAGCTTAGGGACCGAATACTACGAGCAGTACTTC.

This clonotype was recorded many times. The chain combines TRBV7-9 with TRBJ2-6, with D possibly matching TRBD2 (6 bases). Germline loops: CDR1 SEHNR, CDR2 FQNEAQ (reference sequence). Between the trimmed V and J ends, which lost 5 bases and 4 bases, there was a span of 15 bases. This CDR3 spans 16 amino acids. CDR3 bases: TGTGCCAGCAGCCCCGTCGGAGGGGCGGGGGCCAACGTCCTGACTTTC. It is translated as CASSPVGGAGANVLTF.